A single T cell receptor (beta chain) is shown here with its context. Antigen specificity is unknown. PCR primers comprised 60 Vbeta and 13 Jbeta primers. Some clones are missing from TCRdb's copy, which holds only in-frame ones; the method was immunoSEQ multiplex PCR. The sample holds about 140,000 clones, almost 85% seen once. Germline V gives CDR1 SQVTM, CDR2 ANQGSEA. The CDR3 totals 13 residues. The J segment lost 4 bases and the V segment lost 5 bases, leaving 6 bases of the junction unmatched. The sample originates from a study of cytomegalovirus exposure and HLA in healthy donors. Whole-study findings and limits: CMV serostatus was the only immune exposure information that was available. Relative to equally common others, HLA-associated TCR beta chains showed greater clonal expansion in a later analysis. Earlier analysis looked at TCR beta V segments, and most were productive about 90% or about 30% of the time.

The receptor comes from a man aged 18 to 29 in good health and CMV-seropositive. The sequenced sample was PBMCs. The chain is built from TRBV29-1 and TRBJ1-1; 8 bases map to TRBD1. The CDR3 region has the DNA TGCAGCGTTTACACTACAGGGGGCACTGAAGCTTTCTTT. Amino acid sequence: CSVYTTGGTEAFF.